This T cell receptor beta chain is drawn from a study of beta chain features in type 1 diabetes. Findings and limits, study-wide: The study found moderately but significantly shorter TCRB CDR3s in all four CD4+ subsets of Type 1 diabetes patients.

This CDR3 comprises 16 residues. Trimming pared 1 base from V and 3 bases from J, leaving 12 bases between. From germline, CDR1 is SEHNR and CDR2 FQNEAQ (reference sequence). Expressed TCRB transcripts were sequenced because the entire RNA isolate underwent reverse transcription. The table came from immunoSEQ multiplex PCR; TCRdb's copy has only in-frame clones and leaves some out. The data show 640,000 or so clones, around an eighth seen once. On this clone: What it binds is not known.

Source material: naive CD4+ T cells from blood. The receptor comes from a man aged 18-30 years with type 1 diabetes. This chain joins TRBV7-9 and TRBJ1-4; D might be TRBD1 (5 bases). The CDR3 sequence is CASSLGTGNSNEKLFF. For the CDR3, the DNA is TGTGCCAGCAGCTTAGGCACAGGCAATTCTAATGAAAAACTGTTTTTT.